This T cell receptor beta chain was obtained from a study of blood T cell repertoires in COVID-19. Overall study: Samples representing acute and convalescent COVID-19 were sourced from the United States, Italy and Spain.

This table comes from immunoSEQ multiplex PCR, and its TCRdb copy is limited to in-frame clones, with some not included. The sample consists of hundreds of thousands of clones, more than 70% of them appearing once. The length of the CDR3 is 19 residues. The chain uses TRBV1 and TRBJ2-2; the DNA was not used to check the table's D call, TRBD1. TRBV1 is given as a pseudogene. The sequence derives from a woman aged 25 to 45 with COVID-19, enrolled during active disease. The sample taken for sequencing was peripheral blood. The DNA of the CDR3 is TGCACCAGCAGCCAAATGGGACAGGGCGAGTGGGAGTGGGACGGGGAGCTGTTTTTT. Translated: CTSSQMGQGEWEWDGELFF.